This T cell receptor beta chain derives from a study of graft-versus-host responses after intestinal transplantation. Looking at the study overall: Tacrolimus plus steroids were given to all recipients for about three years, preceded by anti-thymocyte globulin induction.

Findings and caveats of the study: There was an association between peak levels of circulating GvH clones and early post-transplant HvG declines.

Comments on this clone: Its target is unknown.

Sequenced by immunoSEQ multiplex PCR; TCRdb stores in-frame clones only, minus some. The sample lists about 130,000 clones; approximately 92% were seen once. The V gene's germline CDR1 is MGHRA and CDR2 YSYEKL. The CDR3 runs 14 residues. V dropped 0 bases and J dropped 4 bases, with 9 bases sitting between them. This chain uses TRBV4-1 with TRBJ1-2; weak D call: TRBD1 (5 bases). The sequence was obtained from a human donor who received an intestinal transplant. Sequencing used unstimulated CD4+ T cells sorted from spleen or lymph node cells, obtained before intestinal transplant. CDR3 nucleotides: TGCGCCAGCAGCCAAGAACAGGCCCCCTATGGCTACACCTTC. This codes for CASSQEQAPYGYTF.